This record concerns one T cell receptor (beta chain) sequence. Its cognate antigen is unknown. PCR involved 60 Vbeta and 13 Jbeta primers. Only in-frame clones appear in the TCRdb table, and some are missing; sequencing was by immunoSEQ multiplex PCR. This sample has 150,000 or so clones; over 60% occur once, and the top ten carry 3% to 3.5%. The data belong to a study of cytomegalovirus exposure and HLA in healthy donors. The wider study: Caucasian-associated ancestry cluster membership applied to about 83% of under 450 genotyped donors. Study results and caveats: Investigators reported about 160 TCR beta chains as tied to cytomegalovirus. A later analysis linked a missense variant in DCLRE1C to the trimming of TCR beta V and J genes.

The sequence came from a woman between 40 and 50 years old in good health and CMV-seronegative. Sequencing was done on a sample of PBMCs.

The CDR3 reads CASSLPGHNTGELFF. CDR3 sequence (DNA): TGTGCCAGCAGTCTCCCGGGACACAACACCGGGGAGCTGTTTTTT. V gene TRBV2 combines with J gene TRBJ2-2; D may be TRBD1 (6 bases). Deletions cut 5 bases from V and 2 bases from J, with 12 bases between. The CDR3 is made up of 15 amino acids. Germline lookup yields CDR1 SNHLY and CDR2 FYNNEI.